This entry describes one TCR beta chain. Germline and junction disagree at one end, which may indicate a read error. Unique molecular identifiers were used in preparing the TCRbeta library. MiXCR, applied by TCRdb to the PCR reads, yields one record per CDR3 protein. The sample has 420,000 or so distinct CDR3 sequences, roughly 10% seen once. The data were obtained in a study of T-cell reconstitution after alpha-beta-depleted transplantation in children. The germline CDR1 and CDR2 sequences are SNHLY and FYNNEI. The CDR3 length is 14 residues. This sequence originates from a human donor who donated a stem cell graft to a child with acute myeloid leukemia. Sample: PBMCs from the stem cell graft donor, taken from the stem cell graft. This sequence joins TRBV2 and TRBJ2-4; 9 nucleotides align to TRBD1. Written as DNA, the CDR3 is TGTGCCAGCAGAGATGTGGGACAGGGAAACATGCAGTACTTC. It translates to CASRDVGQGNMQYF.